These 22 T cell receptor beta chains share one sample of origin, sequenced in a study of CD8+ T cells in alopecia areata. Sequencing templates came from extracted RNA that was reverse transcribed into cDNA. Using immunoSEQ multiplex PCR, the repertoire was profiled, and TCRdb retains in-frame clones only, with some absent. This sample has 90,000 to 150,000 clones; 50% to 75% occur once, and the top ten carry 30%. The treatment: oral pan-JAK inhibitor, 5-10 mg twice daily. Here the sequenced sample was CD8+ T cells sorted from blood, taken at week 4, from a patient treated with tofacitinib. The source is a human donor with alopecia areata.

The genes are TRBV18 and TRBJ2-1; the match to TRBD1 covers 8 bases. The CDR3 totals 16 residues. Germline CDR1 and CDR2: KGHSH and LQKENI. Trimming took 3 bases from V and 1 from J; bases not matched to a gene: 5. The CDR3 region is CASSPSGGLSYNEQFF. CDR3 coding DNA: TGTGCCAGCTCACCGTCAGGGGGCCTGTCCTACAATGAGCAGTTCTTC.

Concerning this clone itself: Other DNA sequences in the same sample also yield this CDR3. The chain uses TRBV29-1 and TRBJ1-1; the D is unclear. Germline CDR1 SQVTM, CDR2 ANQGSEA. The V gene lost 3 bases and the J gene lost 1 base, with 3 bases spanning the gap. CDR3 length: 11 amino acids. The CDR3 region has the DNA TGCAGCGTTGATAGGAACACTGAAGCTTTCTTT. Translation: CSVDRNTEAFF.

The chain links TRBV6-6 to TRBJ1-1; no clear D gene. V shed 4 bases and J shed 1 base, with 4 bases lying between them. Germline-derived CDR1 and CDR2 are MNHNY and SVGAGI (reference sequence). The CDR3 spans 12 residues. In DNA form, the CDR3 reads TGTGCCAGCAGTTCAACGAACACTGAAGCTTTCTTT. Translating it yields CASSSTNTEAFF.

This clone was counted only a few times. The chain has TRBV29-1 and TRBJ2-7; weak D call: TRBD2 (5 bases). CDR3 length: 13 amino acids. CDR1 SQVTM and CDR2 ANQGSEA come from the germline V gene. The V and J ends lost 0 bases and 3 bases respectively, with 9 bases between them. The CDR3 DNA is TGCAGCGTTGAAGACAGCCGGGGCTACGAGCAGTACTTC. This encodes CSVEDSRGYEQYF.

The chain links TRBV4-1 to TRBJ2-5, with D possibly matching TRBD2 (6 bases). The length of the CDR3 is 14 residues. V lost 2 bases, J lost 4 bases, and 11 bases lay in between. Per germline, CDR1 MGHRA and CDR2 YSYEKL. This chain's CDR3 is CASSQSLAGETQYF. For the CDR3, the DNA is TGCGCCAGCAGCCAATCACTAGCCGGAGAGACCCAGTACTTC.

The chain recombines TRBV18 with TRBJ1-2, with 10 bases fitting TRBD1. Germline V gives CDR1 KGHSH, CDR2 LQKENI. Germline trimming cut 3 bases from V and 7 bases from J; bases unmatched to any gene: 8. The CDR3 consists of 15 residues. The CDR3 loop is CASSPPGQGIGGYTF. The CDR3, as DNA: TGTGCCAGCTCACCCCCGGGACAGGGGATCGGTGGCTACACCTTC.

The chain employs TRBV5-1 and TRBJ2-2; 10 bases agree with TRBD1. The junction had 22 bases not matched to a gene; V was cut back by 4 bases and J by 7 bases. Germline CDR1 SGHRS, CDR2 YFSETQ. The CDR3 loop spans 20 amino acids. CDR3 in amino acids: CASSLWGPATGGDSHGELFF. Written as DNA, the CDR3 is TGCGCCAGCAGCCTGTGGGGACCAGCGACAGGGGGCGACTCTCACGGGGAGCTGTTTTTT. Filled out from reference TRBV5-1 and TRBJ2-2, the complete variable domain reads KAGVTQTPRYLIKTRGQQVTLSCSPISGHRSVSWYQQTPGQGLQFLFEYFSETQRNKGNFPGRFSGRQFSNSRSEMNVSTLELGDSALYLCASSLWGPATGGDSHGELFFGEGSRLTVL.

The genes are TRBV7-9 and TRBJ2-7, with TRBD1 identical over 8 bases. There are 16 residues in the CDR3. Germline V lookup: CDR1 SEHNR, CDR2 FQNEAQ (reference sequence). V lost 5 bases, J lost 4 bases, and 13 bases stayed unmatched. The CDR3 DNA is TGTGCCAGCAGCCCGCTGGTTGGGACAGGTCCTTACGAGCAGTACTTC. It specifies CASSPLVGTGPYEQYF. Full variable domain (rest looked up from reference TRBV7-9 and TRBJ2-7): DTGVSQNPRHKITKRGQNVTFRCDPISEHNRLYWYRQTLGQGPEFLTYFQNEAQLEKSRLLSDRFSAERPKGSFSTLEIQRTEQGDSAMYLCASSPLVGTGPYEQYFGPGTRLTVT.

The V and J genes are TRBV29-1 and TRBJ2-5, with 9 bases identical to TRBD2. The J call may be wrong; the DNA end is better matched by TRBJ2-7. Germline V lookup: CDR1 SQVTM, CDR2 ANQGSEA. The CDR3 has 13 amino acids. CDR3 sequence: CSVVPGLADEQYF. The DNA for the CDR3 is TGCAGCGTGGTACCGGGACTAGCCGACGAGCAGTACTTC.

The rearrangement uses TRBV23-1 and TRBJ1-4; 10 bases match TRBD1. TRBV23-1 is an ORF; its function is uncertain. The CDR3 has 15 residues. Losses at the gene ends were 0 bases for V and 7 bases for J; bases not matched to a gene: 2. CDR3 nucleotide sequence: TGCGCCAGCAGTCAATCGGGACAGGGGAGTGAAAAACTGTTTTTT. Its translation: CASSQSGQGSEKLFF.

V gene TRBV2 combines with J gene TRBJ2-5, with D possibly being TRBD2 (5 bases). The better agreement between TRBJ2-7 and the DNA end casts doubt on the J call. Germline lookup yields CDR1 SNHLY and CDR2 FYNNEI. The CDR3 runs 14 residues. DNA of the CDR3: TGTGCCAGCAGTGAGGGAGCGACCCCCTACGAGCAGTACTTC. Residues: CASSEGATPYEQYF.

The J gene is TRBJ2-1, the V gene TRBV7-9; D is perhaps TRBD1 or TRBD2 (5 bases each). The CDR3 covers 14 residues. V lost 4 bases and J lost 5, with 12 bases in between. Per the germline V gene, CDR1 is SEHNR and CDR2 is FQNEAQ (reference sequence). The CDR3 sequence is CASSSTGTNNEQFF. The CDR3 DNA is TGTGCCAGCAGCTCCACCGGGACGAACAATGAGCAGTTCTTC.

V is TRBV30 and J is TRBJ2-1; no reliable D call. The CDR3 consists of 15 residues. Germline lookup yields CDR1 GTSNPN and CDR2 SVGIG (reference sequence). Trimming took off 1 base at V and 0 bases at J, with 10 bases between the two ends. The CDR3 DNA is TGTGCCTGGAGTGAAGACCCTAGCTCCTACAATGAGCAGTTCTTC. Translated, it gives CAWSEDPSSYNEQFF.

The chain joins TRBV4-1 to TRBJ2-1; TRBD2 might be the D (6 bases). Trimming shortened V by 6 bases and J by 4 bases, and 10 bases separated the two germline ends. CDR3 size: 13 residues. Germline-derived CDR1 and CDR2 are MGHRA and YSYEKL. The CDR3 spells CASSRGRYNEQFF. CDR3 coding DNA: TGCGCCAGCAGTCGTGGGAGGTACAATGAGCAGTTCTTC.

This clone was detected a few times. The V gene is TRBV25-1, the J gene TRBJ1-1, with 7 bases aligning to TRBD1. Germline assignment: CDR1 MGHDK and CDR2 SYGVNS. V lost 5 bases, J lost 4 bases, and 7 bases stayed unmatched. The CDR3 sequence is 14 residues long. The CDR3 DNA reads TGTGCCAGCAGTTGGGACAGCATGGGCACTGAAGCTTTCTTT. It specifies CASSWDSMGTEAFF.

The V call is TRBV29-1, the J call TRBJ1-2, with D perhaps TRBD1 (6 bases). The V gene's germline CDR1 is SQVTM and CDR2 ANQGSEA. The CDR3 has 13 amino acids. V was clipped by 7 bases and J by 4 bases, with 16 bases between them. The CDR3 loop is CSAWTDSPYGYTF. CDR3 DNA: TGCAGCGCCTGGACAGACAGCCCCTATGGCTACACCTTC. The whole variable domain, filled in from reference TRBV29-1 and TRBJ1-2, reads SAVISQKPSRDICQRGTSLTIQCQVDSQVTMMFWYRQQPGQSLTLIATANQGSEATYESGFVIDKFPISRPNLTFSTLTVSNMSPEDSSIYLCSAWTDSPYGYTFGSGTRLTVV.

This chain connects TRBV25-1 to TRBJ1-1; D remains unclear. V was cut by 8 bases and J by 7 bases, with 8 bases left in between. CDR3 length equals 10 residues. The germline CDR1 and CDR2 sequences are MGHDK and SYGVNS. DNA of the CDR3: TGTGCCAGCTGGATGGGTGAAGCTTTCTTT. Its translation: CASWMGEAFF. Drawing the rest from reference TRBV25-1 and TRBJ1-1, the complete variable domain is EADIYQTPRYLVIGTGKKITLECSQTMGHDKMYWYQQDPGMELHLIHYSYGVNSTEKGDLSSESTVSRIRTEHFPLTLESARPSHTSQYLCASWMGEAFFGQGTRLTVV.

This chain connects TRBV12-5 to TRBJ2-5; a possible D gene is TRBD2 (7 bases). The V and J ends lost 7 bases and 0 bases respectively, with 15 bases between them. In germline, CDR1 is LGHNT, CDR2 FRNRAP. The CDR3 is made up of 15 amino acids. CDR3 protein: CASVYGGGYQETQYF. The CDR3 coding sequence is TGTGCTAGTGTTTACGGCGGGGGCTACCAAGAGACCCAGTACTTC.

This chain links TRBV4-1 with TRBJ2-3; 10 bases line up with TRBD2. Germline values: CDR1 MGHRA, CDR2 YSYEKL. The CDR3 runs 16 residues. V dropped 2 bases and J dropped 0; count of bases not matched to a gene: 2. The CDR3 bases are TGCGCCAGCAGCCAACGAGCGGGGGGGAGCACAGATACGCAGTATTTT. It encodes CASSQRAGGSTDTQYF.

This clone was detected once. The genes are TRBV7-9 and TRBJ1-5; tentative D call: TRBD1 (5 bases). The CDR3 loop spans 14 amino acids. Between the trimmed V and J ends, which lost 4 bases and 2 bases, there was a span of 9 bases. Germline loops: CDR1 SEHNR, CDR2 FQNEAQ (reference sequence). CDR3 nucleotide sequence: TGTGCCAGCAGCTCAGGGATGGGCAATCAGCCCCAGCATTTT. It translates to CASSSGMGNQPQHF.

The chain joins TRBV29-1 to TRBJ2-7; D not resolved. CDR1 SQVTM and CDR2 ANQGSEA come from the germline V gene. V was trimmed by 1 base and J by 3 bases, leaving 10 bases between them. CDR3 length: 13 amino acids. This CDR3 reads CSVEGVSSYEQYF. The CDR3 DNA is TGCAGCGTTGAAGGGGTTTCGAGCTACGAGCAGTACTTC.

J is TRBJ2-1 and V is TRBV7-9; a possible D gene is TRBD1 (7 bases). The germline V gene has CDR1 SEHNR and CDR2 FQNEAQ (reference sequence). Trimming cost V 5 bases and J 10 bases, with 21 bases left between them. CDR3 length: 15 residues. The CDR3 DNA reads as TGTGCCAGCAGCCGACCAAACCGACAGGGAGGAGAGCAGTTCTTC. This encodes CASSRPNRQGGEQFF. Variable domain in full (rest from reference TRBV7-9 and TRBJ2-1): DTGVSQNPRHKITKRGQNVTFRCDPISEHNRLYWYRQTLGQGPEFLTYFQNEAQLEKSRLLSDRFSAERPKGSFSTLEIQRTEQGDSAMYLCASSRPNRQGGEQFFGPGTRLTVL.